This T cell receptor beta chain was sequenced during a study of blood T cell repertoires in COVID-19. Using immunoSEQ multiplex PCR, the repertoire was profiled, and TCRdb retains in-frame clones only, with some absent. The sample holds about 200,000 clones, roughly 80% seen once. CDR3 length equals 13 residues. V lost 2 bases and J 2 bases, leaving 6 bases between the germline ends. In germline, CDR1 is SGHTA, CDR2 FQGNSA. The source is a woman of 80 years or more with COVID-19, enrolled during active disease. V is TRBV7-2 and J is TRBJ1-2, with D hard to call. The sequenced material came from peripheral blood. CDR3 loop: CASSLMRNYGYTF. Written as DNA, the CDR3 is TGTGCCAGCAGCTTAATGAGGAACTATGGCTACACCTTC.